One T cell receptor beta chain is described in this entry. As for time point: pre-treatment baseline. Blood was drawn before treatment and at week 3 after checkpoint blockade. Disease control meant complete response, partial response or stable disease at 12 weeks. The sample originates from a study of blood T cell dynamics during melanoma immunotherapy. Germline V gene sequence: CDR1 SGHRS, CDR2 YFSETQ. This CDR3 comprises 16 residues. The trim removed 3 bases at V and 5 bases at J, leaving 4 bases unmatched. Every bulk PBMC sample received the same 350 ng of DNA. Some clones are missing from TCRdb's copy, which holds only in-frame ones; the method was immunoSEQ multiplex PCR. The repertoire holds approximately 15,000 clones, approximately 87% seen once, with about 4.6% in the top ten.

This chain links TRBV5-1 with TRBJ2-3, with 15 bases fitting TRBD2. The sample was blood, taken from a patient treated with checkpoint blockade. The sequence derives from a human donor with melanoma. The CDR3 sequence: CASSWTSGGARDTQYF. CDR3 coding DNA: TGCGCCAGCAGCTGGACTAGCGGGGGGGCTAGAGATACGCAGTATTTT.